This TCR beta chain was documented in a study of T cells in Graves' hyperthyroidism and ophthalmopathy. CDR3 size: 15 residues. CDR1 is MNHEY and CDR2 is SMNVEV in the germline V gene (reference sequence). Germline trimming cut 4 bases from V and 4 bases from J; bases unmatched to any gene: 5. Exclusions: uncontrolled infection, other autoimmune disease, pregnancy, lactation. Regions amplified from RNA transcripts were the TCR beta CDR3 regions. During a first-round RT-PCR of the TCR CDR3, the HTBI primer set was used. TCRdb itself ran the multiplex PCR reads through MiXCR, one entry per CDR3 protein. The data hold approximately 370,000 distinct CDR3 sequences, with roughly 17% observed a single time. A note on this clonotype: Its specificity is not known.

Study-level results: Appearing also in blood were most of the thyroid clonotypes expanded above 0.001.

This clonotype was obtained from a woman in her 30s with Graves' hyperthyroidism that later progressed to Graves' ophthalmopathy. Sequencing input: blood. The rearrangement joins TRBV27 to TRBJ2-5; 11 positions match TRBD1. The CDR3 DNA sequence: TGTGCCAGCAGTTCCACAGGGACAGGGGGAGAGACCCAGTACTTC. Its protein is CASSSTGTGGETQYF.